This passage covers 10 T cell receptor beta chains from one sample sequenced in a study of T cell responses to AZD1222 COVID-19 vaccine. Assay: immunoSEQ multiplex PCR; the TCRdb copy retains only in-frame clones and omits some. The sample contains over 130,000 clones, about 91% of which appear only once. The specimen comprised peripheral blood, sampled on day 0 of AZD1222 vaccination. The receptors originated from an adult in good health.

The chain combines TRBV6-5 with TRBJ1-2; the match to TRBD1 covers 7 bases. V gave up 10 bases and J gave up 9 bases; unmatched junction bases: 14. The CDR3 is 13 residues long. The germline V gene has CDR1 MNHEY and CDR2 SVGAGI. The CDR3 loop is CATGQDPTSSYTF. CDR3 bases: TGTGCCACCGGACAGGACCCCACTAGTAGCTACACCTTC.

The chain uses TRBV30 and TRBJ1-6, with 8 bases fitting TRBD1. Germline loops: CDR1 GTSNPN, CDR2 SVGIG (reference sequence). The CDR3 spans 13 residues. The ends lost 4 bases at V and 9 bases at J; junction bases unmatched: 5. Written as DNA, the CDR3 is TGTGCCTGGAATCGGCAGGGGGCTTCACCCCTCCACTTT. Protein sequence: CAWNRQGASPLHF.

The chain employs TRBV3-1 (or the pseudogene TRBV3-2) and TRBJ2-2; a possible D gene is TRBD2 (5 bases). V was cut by 4 bases and J by 0 bases, with 12 bases left in between. CDR3 length equals 16 residues. Germline assignment: CDR1 LGHDT and CDR2 YNNKEL (reference sequence). In DNA, the CDR3 is TGTGCCAGCAGCCCTACTGGGCGGGCGAACACCGGGGAGCTGTTTTTT. It codes for CASSPTGRANTGELFF.

This rearrangement joins TRBV24-1 to TRBJ1-3, with D perhaps matching TRBD1 (5 bases). The CDR3 extends over 16 amino acids. Per germline, CDR1 KGHDR and CDR2 SFDVKD. Trimming left V 7 bases short and J 1 base short, with 16 bases between. CDR3 nucleotide sequence: TGTGCCACCAGCCCCGGGGCAGATAATTCTGGAAACACCATATATTTT. Amino acids: CATSPGADNSGNTIYF.

V and J are TRBV7-2 and TRBJ1-4; maybe TRBD1 (5 bases). Germline lookup yields CDR1 SGHTA and CDR2 FQGNSA. V dropped 1 base and J dropped 8 bases, with 8 bases sitting between them. The CDR3 has 13 residues. The CDR3 loop is CASSLVREEKLFF. CDR3 DNA: TGTGCCAGCAGCTTAGTCAGGGAGGAAAAACTGTTTTTT.

The chain has TRBV14 and TRBJ2-7; no clear D gene. V was pared by 3 bases and J by 3 bases, with 9 bases between. Germline CDR1 is SGHDN and CDR2 is FVKESK. CDR3 length: 13 amino acids. The CDR3 here is CASSHWSHYEQYF. CDR3 DNA: TGTGCCAGCAGCCATTGGAGCCACTACGAGCAGTACTTC. Filled out from reference TRBV14 and TRBJ2-7, the complete variable domain reads EAGVTQFPSHSVIEKGQTVTLRCDPISGHDNLYWYRRVMGKEIKFLLHFVKESKQDESGMPNNRFLAERTGGTYSTLKVQPAELEDSGVYFCASSHWSHYEQYFGPGTRLTVT.

This CDR3 reads CASSPTGQYQETQYF. CDR3 nucleotide sequence: TGTGCCAGCAGCCCGACGGGACAGTACCAAGAGACCCAGTACTTC. The rearrangement uses TRBV7-8 and TRBJ2-5; 7 nucleotides align to TRBD1. Looked up from germline, CDR1 is SGHVS and CDR2 is FQNEAQ. Losses at the gene ends were 5 bases for V and 0 bases for J; bases not matched to a gene: 6. This CDR3 is built from 15 residues.

The table lists this clone with a count of one. V is TRBV19 and J is TRBJ2-7, with 9 bases that match TRBD1. The CDR3 spans 14 residues. The ends lost 1 base at V and 4 bases at J; junction bases unmatched: 2. CDR1 and CDR2 from the germline V gene are LNHDA and SQIVND (reference sequence). The CDR3 reads CASSIGGQGYEQYF. The CDR3 DNA reads as TGTGCCAGTAGTATAGGGGGACAGGGATACGAGCAGTACTTC.

This clone was seen a few times. The J gene is TRBJ2-1, the V gene TRBV10-1; weak D call: TRBD2 (5 bases). Germline lookup yields CDR1 WNHNN and CDR2 SYGVQD (reference sequence). V was shortened by 4 bases and J by 5 bases, with 12 bases between the two germline ends. The CDR3 runs to 14 residues. CDR3 DNA: TGCGCCAGCAGTGGAGAACTAGGTAACAATGAGCAGTTCTTC. Protein product: CASSGELGNNEQFF.

The chain is built from TRBV28 and TRBJ2-3; 7 bases are a match to TRBD2. J gave up 7 bases and V 8 bases, and 9 bases lay outside the gene matches. CDR1 is MDHEN, CDR2 SYDVKM, per germline. The CDR3 has 13 amino acids. The CDR3 DNA follows: TGTGCCAGCCATGGCGGGAGATTGAATACGCAGTATTTT. It specifies CASHGGRLNTQYF. The full variable domain, with the rest looked up from reference TRBV28 and TRBJ2-3, is DVKVTQSSRYLVKRTGEKVFLECVQDMDHENMFWYRQDPGLGLRLIYFSYDVKMKEKGDIPEGYSVSREKKERFSLILESASTNQTSMYLCASHGGRLNTQYFGPGTRLTVL.